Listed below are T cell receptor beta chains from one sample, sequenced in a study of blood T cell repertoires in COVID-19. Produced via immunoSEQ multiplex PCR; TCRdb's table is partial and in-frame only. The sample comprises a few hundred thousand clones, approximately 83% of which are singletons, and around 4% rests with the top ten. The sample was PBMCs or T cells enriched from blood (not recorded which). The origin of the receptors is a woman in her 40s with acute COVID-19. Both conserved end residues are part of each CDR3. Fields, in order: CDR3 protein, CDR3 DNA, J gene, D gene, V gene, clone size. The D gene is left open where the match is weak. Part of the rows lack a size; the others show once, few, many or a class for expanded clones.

CDR3aa: CASSFPKSSGANVLTF; CDR3nt: TGCGCCAGCAGCTTCCCTAAAAGCTCTGGGGCCAACGTCCTGACTTTC; j_gene: TRBJ2-6; d_gene: NA; v_gene: TRBV5-1; abundance: NA
CDR3aa: CASSLPRDEQFF; CDR3nt: TGTGCCAGCAGCTTGCCTCGGGATGAGCAGTTCTTC; j_gene: TRBJ2-1; d_gene: NA; v_gene: TRBV5-4; abundance: NA
CDR3aa: CASSPPTGTESSYEQYF; CDR3nt: TGTGCCAGCAGCCCTCCCACCGGGACAGAAAGCTCCTACGAGCAGTACTTC; j_gene: TRBJ2-7; d_gene: TRBD1; v_gene: TRBV7-9; abundance: NA
CDR3aa: CASSPPTSFSTDTQYF; CDR3nt: TGTGCCAGCAGCCCCCCGACTAGTTTCTCCACAGATACGCAGTATTTT; j_gene: TRBJ2-3; d_gene: NA; v_gene: TRBV7-9; abundance: many
CDR3aa: CASTRSPGFGNTIYF; CDR3nt: TGTGCCAGTACTAGGTCGCCCGGTTTTGGAAACACCATATATTTT; j_gene: TRBJ1-3; d_gene: NA; v_gene: TRBV19; abundance: NA
CDR3aa: CATSDPPGKRTGELFF; CDR3nt: TGTGCCACCAGTGATCCCCCGGGAAAGAGGACCGGGGAGCTGTTTTTT; j_gene: TRBJ2-2; d_gene: NA; v_gene: TRBV24-1; abundance: NA
CDR3aa: CSVEEGAGTYEQYF; CDR3nt: TGCAGCGTTGAAGAAGGAGCGGGGACATACGAGCAGTACTTC; j_gene: TRBJ2-7; d_gene: NA; v_gene: TRBV29-1; abundance: once
CDR3aa: CASSQGTGFSGNTIYF; CDR3nt: TGTGCCAGCAGCCAAGGGACAGGTTTCTCTGGAAACACCATATATTTT; j_gene: TRBJ1-3; d_gene: TRBD1; v_gene: TRBV3-1/TRBV3-2; abundance: NA
CDR3aa: CASRAGANVLTF; CDR3nt: TGTGCCAGCCGGGCTGGGGCCAACGTCCTGACTTTC; j_gene: TRBJ2-6; d_gene: NA; v_gene: TRBV4-2; abundance: NA
CDR3aa: CASSRDAGTTYEQYF; CDR3nt: TGCGCCAGCAGCCGGGACGCCGGGACAACGTACGAGCAGTACTTC; j_gene: TRBJ2-7; d_gene: NA; v_gene: TRBV5-1; abundance: NA
CDR3aa: CASGSLIGLYEQYF; CDR3nt: TGTGCCAGCGGATCTTTAATTGGGCTCTACGAGCAGTACTTC; j_gene: TRBJ2-7; d_gene: NA; v_gene: TRBV27; abundance: NA
CDR3aa: CASSPPYTGVAYNEQFF; CDR3nt: TGTGCCAGCTCACCACCTTACACAGGGGTAGCCTACAATGAGCAGTTCTTC; j_gene: TRBJ2-1; d_gene: TRBD1; v_gene: TRBV18; abundance: NA
CDR3aa: CASSRTGLGDQPQHF; CDR3nt: TGTGCCAGCAGTAGGACAGGGCTCGGGGATCAGCCCCAGCATTTT; j_gene: TRBJ1-5; d_gene: TRBD1; v_gene: TRBV28; abundance: NA
CDR3aa: CASSLVGGITDTQYF; CDR3nt: TGTGCCAGCAGCTTGGTGGGCGGGATAACAGATACGCAGTATTTT; j_gene: TRBJ2-3; d_gene: NA; v_gene: TRBV5-4; abundance: NA
CDR3aa: CASSLIWGRVINEQFF; CDR3nt: TGCGCCAGCAGTCTTATCTGGGGGAGGGTAATCAATGAGCAGTTCTTC; j_gene: TRBJ2-1; d_gene: TRBD2; v_gene: TRBV23-1; abundance: NA
CDR3aa: CASGQRENTGELFF; CDR3nt: TGTGCCAGCGGCCAGCGGGAGAACACCGGGGAGCTGTTTTTT; j_gene: TRBJ2-2; d_gene: TRBD2; v_gene: TRBV2; abundance: NA
CDR3aa: CTGGGGSSTQYF; CDR3nt: TGCACAGGAGGCGGGGGTTCCTCTACGCAGTATTTT; j_gene: TRBJ2-3; d_gene: TRBD2; v_gene: TRBV29-1; abundance: NA
CDR3aa: CASSGYGTGLIFGYTF; CDR3nt: TGTGCCAGCAGTGGATACGGGACAGGCCTGATTTTTGGCTACACCTTC; j_gene: TRBJ1-2; d_gene: TRBD1; v_gene: TRBV6-1; abundance: medium-sized
CDR3aa: CASSQGIRGSYNEQFF; CDR3nt: TGTGCCAGCAGCCAAGGGATACGGGGTTCATACAATGAGCAGTTCTTC; j_gene: TRBJ2-1; d_gene: NA; v_gene: TRBV14; abundance: once
CDR3aa: CASTHSLANYGYTF; CDR3nt: TGTGCCAGTACCCACAGTTTAGCTAACTATGGCTACACCTTC; j_gene: TRBJ1-2; d_gene: NA; v_gene: TRBV19; abundance: NA
CDR3aa: CASSFLQGGETQYF; CDR3nt: TGTGCCAGCAGCTTTCTTCAAGGAGGAGAGACCCAGTACTTC; j_gene: TRBJ2-5; d_gene: NA; v_gene: TRBV14; abundance: NA
CDR3aa: CASSPSGQPSQPQHF; CDR3nt: TGCGCCAGCAGCCCATCCGGACAGCCCAGTCAGCCCCAGCATTTT; j_gene: TRBJ1-5; d_gene: NA; v_gene: TRBV5-1; abundance: NA
CDR3aa: CASSPTSGNYEQYF; CDR3nt: TGTGCCAGCAGCCCGACTAGCGGGAATTACGAGCAGTACTTC; j_gene: TRBJ2-7; d_gene: TRBD2; v_gene: TRBV5-6; abundance: once
CDR3aa: CASSETGKTEKLFF; CDR3nt: TGTGCCAGCAGCGAGACAGGCAAGACTGAAAAACTGTTTTTT; j_gene: TRBJ1-4; d_gene: NA; v_gene: TRBV2; abundance: NA
CDR3aa: CASNPDRSGDKNIQYF; CDR3nt: TGTGCCAGTAACCCGGACAGGTCAGGGGACAAAAACATTCAGTACTTC; j_gene: TRBJ2-4; d_gene: TRBD1; v_gene: TRBV19; abundance: once
CDR3aa: CASSFSWRQGETQYF; CDR3nt: TGTGCCAGCAGTTTCAGTTGGAGACAGGGAGAGACCCAGTACTTC; j_gene: TRBJ2-5; d_gene: TRBD1; v_gene: TRBV28; abundance: NA
CDR3aa: CASSFGTSGDREQYF; CDR3nt: TGTGCCAGCAGCTTCGGGACTAGCGGCGACCGCGAGCAGTACTTC; j_gene: TRBJ2-7; d_gene: TRBD2; v_gene: TRBV27; abundance: NA
CDR3aa: CASSQSSYNSPLHF; CDR3nt: TGTGCCAGCAGCCAATCTTCCTATAATTCACCCCTCCACTTT; j_gene: TRBJ1-6; d_gene: NA; v_gene: TRBV4-2; abundance: NA
CDR3aa: CASSFTGVNLETQYF; CDR3nt: TGTGCCAGCAGTTTTACAGGGGTTAATTTGGAGACCCAGTACTTC; j_gene: TRBJ2-5; d_gene: TRBD1; v_gene: TRBV5-8; abundance: NA
CDR3aa: CASKPGHRNTEAFF; CDR3nt: TGTGCCAGCAAACCGGGACACAGAAACACTGAAGCTTTCTTT; j_gene: TRBJ1-1; d_gene: NA; v_gene: TRBV27; abundance: NA
CDR3aa: CASSSRDRGFYEQYF; CDR3nt: TGTGCCAGCAGTTCCCGGGACAGGGGGTTCTACGAGCAGTACTTC; j_gene: TRBJ2-7; d_gene: TRBD1; v_gene: TRBV27; abundance: NA
CDR3aa: CAWSIGSGRVDTQYF; CDR3nt: TGTGCCTGGAGTATTGGTAGCGGGAGGGTGGATACGCAGTATTTT; j_gene: TRBJ2-3; d_gene: TRBD2; v_gene: TRBV30; abundance: NA
CDR3aa: CASTLTGTYEQYF; CDR3nt: TGTGCCAGCACCCTAACGGGGACCTACGAGCAGTACTTC; j_gene: TRBJ2-7; d_gene: NA; v_gene: TRBV4-2; abundance: NA
CDR3aa: CASNFGTGSNQPQHF; CDR3nt: TGTGCCAGCAACTTTGGGACAGGGAGCAATCAGCCCCAGCATTTT; j_gene: TRBJ1-5; d_gene: TRBD1; v_gene: TRBV11-2; abundance: NA
CDR3aa: CASREGGSGSPLHF; CDR3nt: TGTGCCAGCAGGGAAGGGGGAAGTGGTTCACCCCTCCACTTT; j_gene: TRBJ1-6; d_gene: NA; v_gene: TRBV28; abundance: NA
CDR3aa: CASSTRTSGRAGELFF; CDR3nt: TGTGCCAGCAGCACCCGGACTAGCGGGAGGGCCGGGGAGCTGTTTTTT; j_gene: TRBJ2-2; d_gene: TRBD2; v_gene: TRBV3-1/TRBV3-2; abundance: NA
CDR3aa: CASSVGAGPGGSYNEQFF; CDR3nt: TGTGCCAGCAGCGTAGGAGCGGGTCCGGGAGGTTCCTACAATGAGCAGTTCTTC; j_gene: TRBJ2-1; d_gene: TRBD2; v_gene: TRBV9; abundance: NA
CDR3aa: CASTAGPWPQHF; CDR3nt: TGTGCCAGCACGGCGGGACCTTGGCCCCAGCATTTT; j_gene: TRBJ1-5; d_gene: NA; v_gene: TRBV6-5; abundance: NA
CDR3aa: CASSWQGRGGETQYF; CDR3nt: TGTGCCAGCAGTTGGCAGGGGAGGGGAGGGGAGACCCAGTACTTC; j_gene: TRBJ2-5; d_gene: NA; v_gene: TRBV28; abundance: NA
CDR3aa: CASSLGRSGGYNEQFF; CDR3nt: TGTGCCAGCAGCTTAGGACGTAGCGGGGGCTACAATGAGCAGTTCTTC; j_gene: TRBJ2-1; d_gene: TRBD2; v_gene: TRBV7-8; abundance: NA
CDR3aa: CASGSGKNRQGANTEAFF; CDR3nt: TGTGCTAGTGGTTCGGGAAAGAATCGACAGGGGGCGAACACTGAAGCTTTCTTT; j_gene: TRBJ1-1; d_gene: TRBD1; v_gene: TRBV12-5; abundance: NA
CDR3aa: CASSSRQGDYSPLHF; CDR3nt: TGTGCCAGCAGCTCTAGACAGGGGGATTATTCACCCCTCCACTTT; j_gene: TRBJ1-6; d_gene: TRBD1; v_gene: TRBV7-9; abundance: once
CDR3aa: CASSLGPPAGEQYF; CDR3nt: TGCGCCAGCAGCTTGGGACCCCCGGCGGGCGAGCAGTACTTC; j_gene: TRBJ2-7; d_gene: NA; v_gene: TRBV5-1; abundance: NA
CDR3aa: CASSQSSGFGNTIYF; CDR3nt: TGTGCCAGCAGCCAAAGCAGCGGGTTTGGAAACACCATATATTTT; j_gene: TRBJ1-3; d_gene: NA; v_gene: TRBV3-1/TRBV3-2; abundance: NA